This T cell receptor beta chain is drawn from a study of T-cell reconstitution after alpha-beta-depleted transplantation in children. The study, taken as a whole, reports: Newly produced T cells mostly accounted for T-cell counts and diversity one year post-transplant.

During its preparation, the TCRbeta library received unique molecular identifiers. TCRdb used MiXCR to reprocess the PCR reads, holding one entry per CDR3 protein. Altogether fewer than 750,000 distinct CDR3 sequences are present, roughly 23% being singletons, with the ten largest covering approximately 14%. This clonotype has a handful of counts. As yet, its antigen is unknown. This CDR3 contains 15 residues. The trim removed 6 bases at V and 0 bases at J, leaving 5 bases unmatched. This receptor was obtained from a boy under two years old who had a stem cell transplant for acute myeloid leukemia, so the T cells may come from the graft donor. The chain has TRBV12-3 or TRBV12-4 and TRBJ1-5; the match to TRBD1 covers 7 bases. The sample here was PBMCs, mostly from graft donor cells, taken 360 days after TCRalphabeta/CD19-depleted stem cell transplant. The CDR3: CASSDRVFSNQPQHF. CDR3 bases: TGTGCCAGCAGCGACAGGGTTTTTAGCAATCAGCCCCAGCATTTT.